This is a list of T cell receptor beta chains from one sample in a study of cytomegalovirus exposure and HLA in healthy donors. TCRdb keeps only in-frame clones here, not all; method: immunoSEQ multiplex PCR. The sample yields some 120,000 clones, approximately 84% seen once. The sequenced sample consisted of PBMCs. Every receptor here comes from a man between 18 and 29 years old in good health and CMV-seropositive. Both conserved end residues are part of each CDR3. Fields, in order: J gene, clone size, V gene, D gene, CDR3 DNA, CDR3 protein. A D gene is named only where the DNA matches it firmly. Size tells how often a clone was seen (once, few, many) or the class of an expanded clone, and some rows leave it out.

j_gene: TRBJ2-5
abundance: NA
v_gene: TRBV2
d_gene: TRBD2
CDR3nt: TGTGCCAGCAGTGAAAACTTTTTTGTTAGCGGGAGTTTAGTGGAGACCCAGTACTTC
CDR3aa: CASSENFFVSGSLVETQYF

j_gene: TRBJ2-7
abundance: NA
v_gene: TRBV11-2
d_gene: NA
CDR3nt: TGTGCCAGCAGCTTAGAGAGGCGCTACGAGCAGTACTTC
CDR3aa: CASSLERRYEQYF

j_gene: TRBJ2-1
abundance: NA
v_gene: TRBV9
d_gene: NA
CDR3nt: TGTGCCAGCAGCGTAGATCTTGGGCTAGCGCCCTACAATGAGCAGTTCTTC
CDR3aa: CASSVDLGLAPYNEQFF

j_gene: TRBJ2-1
abundance: NA
v_gene: TRBV11-2
d_gene: NA
CDR3nt: TGTGCCAGCATCGACCGGGGGGAGCAGTTCTTC
CDR3aa: CASIDRGEQFF

j_gene: TRBJ2-1
abundance: few
v_gene: TRBV6-1
d_gene: NA
CDR3nt: TGTGCCAGCGGACAGAGCTCCTACAATGAGCAGTTCTTC
CDR3aa: CASGQSSYNEQFF

j_gene: TRBJ2-5
abundance: NA
v_gene: TRBV29-1
d_gene: NA
CDR3nt: TGCAGCGTTGGAGGGAACGGGGAGACCCAGTACTTC
CDR3aa: CSVGGNGETQYF

j_gene: TRBJ2-7
abundance: NA
v_gene: TRBV30
d_gene: NA
CDR3nt: TGTGCCTGGAGTCAAGGGGCCTACGAGCAGTACTTC
CDR3aa: CAWSQGAYEQYF

j_gene: TRBJ2-1
abundance: NA
v_gene: TRBV27
d_gene: TRBD2
CDR3nt: TGTGCCAGCACCCCATCCCAAGGTCTAGCGGGACTTGTCGATGAGCAGTTCTTC
CDR3aa: CASTPSQGLAGLVDEQFF

j_gene: TRBJ2-5
abundance: NA
v_gene: TRBV6-6
d_gene: NA
CDR3nt: TGTGCCAGCAGCAACAAACAGGGAATCCAAGAGACCCAGTACTTC
CDR3aa: CASSNKQGIQETQYF

j_gene: TRBJ2-7
abundance: NA
v_gene: TRBV5-1
d_gene: NA
CDR3nt: TGCGCCAGCAGCTCGGCGGGGGCGAAGTACGAGCAGTACTTC
CDR3aa: CASSSAGAKYEQYF

j_gene: TRBJ1-4
abundance: NA
v_gene: TRBV23-1
d_gene: NA
CDR3nt: TGCGCCAGTCCCTTGGGGCAGGCTAATGAAAAACTGTTTTTT
CDR3aa: CASPLGQANEKLFF

j_gene: TRBJ2-7
abundance: NA
v_gene: TRBV7-8
d_gene: TRBD1
CDR3nt: TGTGCCAGCAGCACTAGAGGGACAGGGCCCTACGAGCAGTACTTC
CDR3aa: CASSTRGTGPYEQYF

j_gene: TRBJ1-1
abundance: NA
v_gene: TRBV4-1
d_gene: NA
CDR3nt: TGCGCCAGCAGCCGGGCGAGCCCCACAACCGGGAGCCATGCGAACACTGAAGCTTTCTTT
CDR3aa: CASSRASPTTGSHANTEAFF

j_gene: TRBJ2-7
abundance: few
v_gene: TRBV10-1
d_gene: NA
CDR3nt: TGCGCCAGCAGCCGCGGTTTGGGGCAGTCCTACGAGCAGTACTTC
CDR3aa: CASSRGLGQSYEQYF

j_gene: TRBJ1-2
abundance: NA
v_gene: TRBV18
d_gene: NA
CDR3nt: TGTGCCAGCTCACCCCCGGACGGGGAGGGCTACACCTTC
CDR3aa: CASSPPDGEGYTF

j_gene: TRBJ2-4
abundance: once
v_gene: TRBV5-4
d_gene: NA
CDR3nt: TGTGCCAGCAGCTCCCCGGGACTAGCCAAAAACATTCAGTACTTC
CDR3aa: CASSSPGLAKNIQYF

j_gene: TRBJ1-2
abundance: NA
v_gene: TRBV6-1
d_gene: TRBD1
CDR3nt: TGTGCCAGCAGTGAAGGCAGGGGGATGTTTTTGTATGGCTACACCTTC
CDR3aa: CASSEGRGMFLYGYTF

j_gene: TRBJ2-1
abundance: NA
v_gene: TRBV5-4
d_gene: NA
CDR3nt: TGTGCCAGCAGCTTCGGTAATACGAATGAGCAGTTCTTC
CDR3aa: CASSFGNTNEQFF

j_gene: TRBJ1-2
abundance: once
v_gene: TRBV6-5
d_gene: NA
CDR3nt: TGTGCCAGCAGTAAGCCAGGGACTTATGGCTACACCTTC
CDR3aa: CASSKPGTYGYTF

j_gene: TRBJ1-1
abundance: NA
v_gene: TRBV9
d_gene: TRBD1
CDR3nt: TGTGCCAGCAGCCCTCAAACAGGGGAAACTGAAGCTTTCTTT
CDR3aa: CASSPQTGETEAFF

j_gene: TRBJ2-5
abundance: NA
v_gene: TRBV4-3
d_gene: NA
CDR3nt: TGCGCCAGCAGCCAAGATTTCGAGGGAGGCCTGACTGAGGCCCAGTACTTC
CDR3aa: CASSQDFEGGLTEAQYF

j_gene: TRBJ2-3
abundance: NA
v_gene: TRBV19
d_gene: NA
CDR3nt: TGTGCCAGTACTTATGGCAGGGGCACAGATACGCAGTATTTT
CDR3aa: CASTYGRGTDTQYF

j_gene: TRBJ2-3
abundance: NA
v_gene: TRBV27
d_gene: NA
CDR3nt: TGTGCCAGCAGTTTATTGAGACGGTCGGGCAGGACTTATAGCACAGATACGCAGTATTTT
CDR3aa: CASSLLRRSGRTYSTDTQYF

j_gene: TRBJ2-5
abundance: NA
v_gene: TRBV30
d_gene: NA
CDR3nt: TGTGCCTGGAGCCAAGGGGCGGAGACCCAGTACTTC
CDR3aa: CAWSQGAETQYF

j_gene: TRBJ2-5
abundance: NA
v_gene: TRBV9
d_gene: NA
CDR3nt: TGTGCCAGCAGCGTAGCGGGAGAGACCCAGTACTTC
CDR3aa: CASSVAGETQYF

j_gene: TRBJ2-7
abundance: medium-sized
v_gene: TRBV2
d_gene: NA
CDR3nt: TGTGCCAGCAGTCCGCGCCGGGACACAACCTACGAGCAGTACTTC
CDR3aa: CASSPRRDTTYEQYF

j_gene: TRBJ1-3
abundance: NA
v_gene: TRBV19
d_gene: NA
CDR3nt: TGTGCCAGTAGTAGGGAGCCGATCGGCCCTGGAAACACCATATATTTT
CDR3aa: CASSREPIGPGNTIYF

j_gene: TRBJ2-7
abundance: NA
v_gene: TRBV6-1
d_gene: TRBD1
CDR3nt: TGTGCCAGCAGTGAAGGCGGGACAGGGGGCGACGAGCAGTACTTC
CDR3aa: CASSEGGTGGDEQYF

j_gene: TRBJ2-3
abundance: NA
v_gene: TRBV6-5
d_gene: NA
CDR3nt: TGTGCCAGCAGCCTCGGGACACCCGAGGCGCAGTATTTT
CDR3aa: CASSLGTPEAQYF

j_gene: TRBJ2-1
abundance: once
v_gene: TRBV11-2
d_gene: NA
CDR3nt: TGTGCCAGCAGCTTGCTCCGAGACGGGAGTAGGCGGGAGCAGTTCTTC
CDR3aa: CASSLLRDGSRREQFF

j_gene: TRBJ2-7
abundance: NA
v_gene: TRBV27
d_gene: TRBD1
CDR3nt: TGTGCCAGCAGCCGTACAGGGGGCTTTATGTACGAGCAGTACTTC
CDR3aa: CASSRTGGFMYEQYF